This T cell receptor (beta chain) was sequenced in a study of graft-versus-host responses after intestinal transplantation. The CDR3 spans 16 residues. J was trimmed by 3 bases and V by 1 base; bases with no gene match: 4. Looked up from germline, CDR1 is LNHDA and CDR2 is SQIVND (reference sequence). A remark on this clone: What it binds is unknown.

The protocol was immunoSEQ multiplex PCR, while the TCRdb copy is restricted to in-frame clones and leaves out a portion. Seen here are approximately 90,000 clones, 93% observed once, and the top ten hold roughly 2%. Sample: unstimulated CD8+ T cells sorted from spleen or lymph node cells, taken before intestinal transplant. The chain carries TRBV19 and TRBJ2-2; 8 positions match TRBD1. This receptor was obtained from a human donor who received an intestinal transplant. Here the CDR3 reads CASSIGAGGHTGELFF. CDR3 nucleotides: TGTGCCAGTAGTATAGGGGCAGGGGGCCACACCGGGGAGCTGTTTTTT.